This TCR beta chain was profiled in a study of CD8+ T cells in alopecia areata. V lost 5 bases, J lost 8 bases, and 13 bases lay in between. This CDR3 is built from 12 residues. The V gene's germline CDR1 is GTSNPN and CDR2 SVGIG (reference sequence). After isolation, RNA underwent reverse transcription to generate cDNA as the sequencing template. Method: immunoSEQ multiplex PCR; TCRdb's copy keeps in-frame clones and lacks some. The sample shows 120,000 or so clones, about 46% of them seen only once. Those with alopecia areata gave lesional scalp punch biopsies and peripheral blood. T lymphocytes (CD4+ and CD8+) were sorted from PBMCs.

The TCR comes from a human donor with alopecia areata. The chain has TRBV30 and TRBJ2-1, with D maybe TRBD2 (5 bases). The sample comprised NKG2D-low CD8+ T cells sorted from blood. CDR3 in amino acids: CAWARVSHEQFF. CDR3 sequence (DNA): TGTGCCTGGGCGAGGGTTTCCCATGAGCAGTTCTTC.